Below, 8 T cell receptor beta chains from the same sample are listed, as sequenced in a study of siplizumab effects on memory and regulatory T cells. The protocol was immunoSEQ multiplex PCR, while the TCRdb copy is restricted to in-frame clones and leaves out a portion. The table includes 85,000 to 95,000 clones, approximately 95% detected once. The specimen sequenced was non-Treg CD4+ T cells sorted from blood. These receptor sequences come from a human donor in good health.

The gene calls are TRBV4-2 and TRBJ2-5; 15 bases align to TRBD2. Trimming took 4 bases from V and 2 from J; bases not matched to a gene: 2. The CDR3 totals 16 residues. Per the germline V gene, CDR1 is LGHNA and CDR2 is YNFKEQ. CDR3 region: CASSRGLAGGQETQYF. The DNA of the CDR3 is TGTGCCAGCAGCCGAGGACTAGCGGGAGGGCAAGAGACCCAGTACTTC.

The V call is TRBV7-9, the J call TRBJ1-1; D gene ambiguous. CDR3 size: 12 residues. Germline V lookup: CDR1 SEHNR, CDR2 FQNEAQ (reference sequence). Trimming stripped 1 base from V and 11 bases from J, with 11 bases between. CDR3 DNA: TGTGCCAGCAGCTTAGTCATGGGCGGGGCTTTCTTT. It translates to CASSLVMGGAFF.

The chain has TRBV6-6 and TRBJ2-3; TRBD2 matches 12 bases. The germline V gene has CDR1 MNHNY and CDR2 SVGAGI (reference sequence). The CDR3 covers 15 residues. J gave up 2 bases and V 6 bases, and 3 bases lay outside the gene matches. The CDR3 coding sequence is TGTGCCAGCAGAAGGACTAGCGGGGACACAGATACGCAGTATTTT. This encodes CASRRTSGDTDTQYF.

The genes are TRBV5-1 and TRBJ1-2, with a tentative D call TRBD1 (5 bases). The CDR3 runs 14 residues. In germline, CDR1 is SGHRS, CDR2 YFSETQ. Trimming pared 4 bases from V and 4 bases from J, leaving 14 bases between. CDR3 sequence: CASSMKSTGYGYTF. The CDR3 nucleotides are TGCGCCAGCAGCATGAAGTCCACAGGCTATGGCTACACCTTC.

The chain combines TRBV29-1 with TRBJ2-3; 7 nucleotides align to TRBD2. Germline-derived CDR1 and CDR2 are SQVTM and ANQGSEA. After removal of 6 bases from V and 1 base from J, the junction contained 13 bases not matched to a gene. The CDR3 has 16 residues. The DNA for the CDR3 is TGCAGCGTGGGGGGTTTGGGCGGGGGTGGCACAGATACGCAGTATTTT. It translates to CSVGGLGGGGTDTQYF.

This chain connects TRBV4-1 to TRBJ1-5; the match to TRBD1 covers 7 bases. Germline V gives CDR1 MGHRA, CDR2 YSYEKL. The V segment lost 1 base and the J segment 6 bases; nucleotides outside the gene matches: 9. This CDR3 comprises 16 residues. CDR3 in DNA: TGCGCCAGCAGCCAAGCGTTCGGGGCAGGGGGTCAGCCCCAGCATTTT. This gives the protein CASSQAFGAGGQPQHF.

This clone was seen only once. The chain uses TRBV30 and TRBJ2-2, with D perhaps TRBD2 (5 bases). The V end lost 2 bases, the J end lost 6 bases, and 13 bases lay between the germline ends. Germline assignment: CDR1 GTSNPN and CDR2 SVGIG (reference sequence). The CDR3 sequence is 14 residues long. The CDR3 region is CAWSPRLQSGELFF. For the CDR3, the DNA is TGTGCCTGGAGTCCCAGACTACAGTCCGGGGAGCTGTTTTTT.

This chain joins TRBV18 and TRBJ1-2; D gene unclear. Germline CDR1 and CDR2: KGHSH and LQKENI. V lost 3 bases to trimming and J lost 4 bases, with 9 bases between them. This CDR3 spans 13 amino acids. CDR3 residues: CASSPDGPYGYTF. The CDR3 bases are TGTGCCAGCTCACCGGACGGGCCCTATGGCTACACCTTC.